These 5 T cell receptor beta chains came from one sample sequenced in a study of T cells expressing NK-cell markers. Each CDR3 protein gets one entry in TCRdb, which reprocessed the 5' RACE reads and gives no DNA. The table for this sample gives 160,000 or so distinct CDR3 sequences. Sequenced material: blood T cells: a sorted CD56 or NKG2C T cell subset, CD4+ or CD8+ T cells, or bulk PBMC T cells (not recorded which). Every receptor here comes from a woman aged 18-70 years in good health.

The chain carries TRBV9 and TRBJ2-3; checking the TCRdb D call of TRBD2 is not possible without DNA. Germline CDR1 SGDLS, CDR2 YYNGEE. CDR3 length: 16 residues. The CDR3 reads CASSVIAGGGTDTQYF.

This chain links TRBV7-2 with TRBJ2-7; the TCRdb call, TRBD2, lacks DNA for checking. Germline loops: CDR1 SGHTA, CDR2 FQGNSA. This CDR3 is built from 16 residues. Here the CDR3 reads CASSRGGTLSSYEQYF. Full variable domain (missing parts from reference TRBV7-2 and TRBJ2-7): GAGVSQSPSNKVTEKGKDVELRCDPISGHTALYWYRQSLGQGLEFLIYFQGNSAPDKSGLPSDRFSAERTGGSVSTLTIQRTQQEDSAVYLCASSRGGTLSSYEQYFGPGTRLTVT.

The J gene is TRBJ2-3, the V gene TRBV4-2; TCRdb's D gene call, TRBD1, goes unchecked for lack of DNA. Germline CDR1 and CDR2: LGHNA and YNFKEQ. The CDR3 length is 16 residues. This chain's CDR3 is CASSQDPSGEVDTQYF.

The gene calls are TRBV11-3 and TRBJ2-5. The CDR3 consists of 12 residues. Germline V gene sequence: CDR1 SGHNT, CDR2 YENEEA. CDR3 in amino acids: CASSLDRGTQYF.

The chain uses TRBV2 and TRBJ1-5; no DNA is available, so the TRBD1 call from TCRdb remains unchecked. The germline CDR1 and CDR2 sequences are SNHLY and FYNNEI. CDR3 length: 16 residues. CDR3 region: CASSDDRGRLTQPQHF.